Listed below are T cell receptor beta chains from one sample, sequenced in a study of T cell responses to AZD1222 COVID-19 vaccine. The method was immunoSEQ multiplex PCR; TCRdb's version includes in-frame clones alone and lacks a portion of them. The sample holds 200,000 or so clones, 85% to 90% seen once. Source: peripheral blood, taken on day 0 of AZD1222 vaccination. These receptors were taken from an adult in good health. The CDR3 runs from the conserved cysteine through the conserved F or W. The order of the fields is CDR3 protein, CDR3 DNA, clone size, J gene, D gene, V gene. A D gene is named only where the DNA matches it firmly. Expanded clones are given a class, and other clones once, few, many or no size at all.

CDR3: CSVAGTENTEAFF
DNA: TGCAGCGTTGCGGGGACGGAGAACACTGAAGCTTTCTTT
size: -
J: TRBJ1-1
D: -
V: TRBV29-1

CDR3: CASAPPRLVWYEQYF
DNA: TGTGCCAGCGCACCCCCCCGACTAGTGTGGTACGAGCAGTACTTC
size: -
J: TRBJ2-7
D: -
V: TRBV28

CDR3: CASSFPLDGYGYTF
DNA: TGTGCCAGCAGTTTTCCCTTAGACGGGTATGGCTACACCTTC
size: -
J: TRBJ1-2
D: -
V: TRBV28

CDR3: CASSLGGSPSNYGYTF
DNA: TGTGCCAGCAGTTTGGGGGGGTCCCCGTCTAACTATGGCTACACCTTC
size: -
J: TRBJ1-2
D: -
V: TRBV28

CDR3: CASSSADRSYQPQHF
DNA: TGTGCCAGCAGCTCCGCGGACAGGAGCTATCAGCCCCAGCATTTT
size: -
J: TRBJ1-5
D: -
V: TRBV12-1

CDR3: CASSQGNTQYF
DNA: TGTGCCAGCAGCCAAGGAAATACGCAGTATTTT
size: -
J: TRBJ2-3
D: -
V: TRBV14

CDR3: CASSQARGGSGNTIYF
DNA: TGCGCCAGCAGCCAGGCCCGGGGGGGCTCTGGAAACACCATATATTTT
size: -
J: TRBJ1-3
D: -
V: TRBV4-3

CDR3: CASSIGGGNSSPLHF
DNA: TGTGCCAGCAGCATCGGAGGGGGGAATTCTTCACCCCTCCACTTT
size: -
J: TRBJ1-6
D: -
V: TRBV5-6

CDR3: CASSSGTDYGYTF
DNA: TGTGCCAGCAGTTCCGGGACAGATTATGGCTACACCTTC
size: once
J: TRBJ1-2
D: TRBD1
V: TRBV28

CDR3: CASNRQGPSNEKLFF
DNA: TGTGCCAGCAATAGACAGGGTCCTTCTAATGAAAAACTGTTTTTT
size: -
J: TRBJ1-4
D: TRBD1
V: TRBV2

CDR3: CASSRSPGLAGGGTDTQYF
DNA: TGCGCCAGCAGCAGAAGCCCGGGACTAGCGGGGGGCGGGACAGATACGCAGTATTTT
size: -
J: TRBJ2-3
D: TRBD2
V: TRBV4-1

CDR3: CASSPGQGGYEQYF
DNA: TGTGCCAGTAGCCCTGGACAGGGAGGGTACGAGCAGTACTTC
size: -
J: TRBJ2-7
D: -
V: TRBV19

CDR3: CASPPVTGNTGELFF
DNA: TGCGCCAGCCCCCCGGTTACAGGAAACACCGGGGAGCTGTTTTTT
size: -
J: TRBJ2-2
D: -
V: TRBV23-1

CDR3: CASSDGTGVGETQYF
DNA: TGTGCCAGCAGCGACGGGACAGGGGTTGGAGAGACCCAGTACTTC
size: -
J: TRBJ2-5
D: TRBD1
V: TRBV6-2/TRBV6-3

CDR3: CASSKRLSTPYNEQFF
DNA: TGTGCCAGCAGCAAACGACTCTCGACCCCCTACAATGAGCAGTTCTTC
size: -
J: TRBJ2-1
D: -
V: TRBV21-1

CDR3: CAWSTGVYSGANVLTF
DNA: TGTGCCTGGAGTACAGGGGTATACTCTGGGGCCAACGTCCTGACTTTC
size: -
J: TRBJ2-6
D: TRBD1
V: TRBV30

CDR3: CATSRSRTGTTEAFF
DNA: TGTGCCACCAGCAGGTCCAGGACAGGGACCACTGAAGCTTTCTTT
size: -
J: TRBJ1-1
D: TRBD1
V: TRBV15

CDR3: CAWAAGDRVYGYTF
DNA: TGTGCCTGGGCCGCCGGGGACAGGGTCTATGGCTACACCTTC
size: -
J: TRBJ1-2
D: TRBD1
V: TRBV30

CDR3: CASSLAQKNTEAFF
DNA: TGTGCCAGCAGCTTAGCCCAGAAGAACACTGAAGCTTTCTTT
size: -
J: TRBJ1-1
D: -
V: TRBV7-6

CDR3: CASSYGTGRNQPQHF
DNA: TGTGCCAGCAGTTACGGTACAGGACGCAATCAGCCCCAGCATTTT
size: -
J: TRBJ1-5
D: -
V: TRBV6-5

CDR3: CASSLGSNQPQHF
DNA: TGTGCCAGCAGCTTGGGCAGCAATCAGCCCCAGCATTTT
size: -
J: TRBJ1-5
D: -
V: TRBV5-6

CDR3: CATRLDIQYF
DNA: TGTGCCACCAGACTGGACATTCAGTACTTC
size: -
J: TRBJ2-4
D: -
V: TRBV24-1

CDR3: CASSQEGGETQYF
DNA: TGTGCCAGCAGCCAAGAGGGGGGCGAGACCCAGTACTTC
size: once
J: TRBJ2-5
D: -
V: TRBV3-1/TRBV3-2

CDR3: CASSQETDRREQYF
DNA: TGCGCCAGCAGCCAAGAGACCGACCGACGTGAGCAGTACTTC
size: -
J: TRBJ2-7
D: -
V: TRBV4-1

CDR3: CASNGGTRETQYF
DNA: TGTGCCAGTAATGGGGGAACAAGAGAGACCCAGTACTTC
size: -
J: TRBJ2-5
D: -
V: TRBV19

CDR3: CASSYSVGTHTYEQYF
DNA: TGTGCCAGCAGTTACTCGGTCGGGACTCACACCTACGAGCAGTACTTC
size: -
J: TRBJ2-7
D: -
V: TRBV6-5

CDR3: CASSKGAGGEGQETQYF
DNA: TGTGCCAGCAGCAAGGGGGCAGGGGGCGAGGGGCAAGAGACCCAGTACTTC
size: -
J: TRBJ2-5
D: TRBD1
V: TRBV4-2

CDR3: CASGEDSWGYEQYF
DNA: TGTGCCAGCGGGGAGGACAGTTGGGGATACGAGCAGTACTTC
size: few
J: TRBJ2-7
D: -
V: TRBV2

CDR3: CASSLAGPAPEAFF
DNA: TGTGCCAGCAGCTTAGCGGGTCCAGCCCCTGAAGCTTTCTTT
size: -
J: TRBJ1-1
D: -
V: TRBV7-2

CDR3: CASSSDRGYSNQPQHF
DNA: TGTGCCAGCAGTTCCGACAGGGGCTATAGCAATCAGCCCCAGCATTTT
size: -
J: TRBJ1-5
D: TRBD1
V: TRBV2

CDR3: CASSSPASGELGEQFF
DNA: TGTGCCAGCAGCTCCCCCGCTAGCGGGGAATTGGGTGAGCAGTTCTTC
size: -
J: TRBJ2-1
D: TRBD2
V: TRBV7-2

CDR3: CASSTGNTEAFF
DNA: TGTGCCAGTAGCACAGGGAACACTGAAGCTTTCTTT
size: few
J: TRBJ1-1
D: -
V: TRBV19

CDR3: CASQGGGTDTQYF
DNA: TGTGCCAGTCAGGGTGGGGGCACAGATACGCAGTATTTT
size: -
J: TRBJ2-3
D: -
V: TRBV28

CDR3: CATDGGGAFNQPQHF
DNA: TGTGCCACGGATGGGGGGGGCGCGTTCAATCAGCCCCAGCATTTT
size: -
J: TRBJ1-5
D: -
V: TRBV10-3

CDR3: CASSPPKGAQGQPQHF
DNA: TGTGCCAGCTCACCACCGAAGGGGGCGCAGGGACAGCCCCAGCATTTT
size: -
J: TRBJ1-5
D: TRBD1
V: TRBV18

CDR3: CAIPRRAGELFF
DNA: TGTGCTATTCCCAGGCGCGCCGGGGAGCTGTTTTTT
size: -
J: TRBJ2-2
D: -
V: TRBV30

CDR3: CASSVAEAGTGADTQYF
DNA: TGTGCCAGCAGCGTAGCCGAAGCCGGGACAGGGGCAGATACGCAGTATTTT
size: -
J: TRBJ2-3
D: TRBD1
V: TRBV9

CDR3: CASGQRSNTGELFF
DNA: TGTGCCAGCGGGCAAAGGTCGAACACCGGGGAGCTGTTTTTT
size: -
J: TRBJ2-2
D: -
V: TRBV6-5

CDR3: CASSTGAGNTIYF
DNA: TGCGCCAGCAGTACTGGGGCTGGAAACACCATATATTTT
size: -
J: TRBJ1-3
D: -
V: TRBV5-1

CDR3: CASSSPIYNEQFF
DNA: TGTGCCAGCAGTTCCCCGATCTACAATGAGCAGTTCTTC
size: -
J: TRBJ2-1
D: -
V: TRBV27